This T cell receptor (beta chain) is drawn from a study of CD8 T cells in ankylosing spondylitis. General study points: Seemingly characteristic of ankylosing spondylitis blood was a TCR beta motif consisting of under 10 highly homologous variants. Significant enrichment of disease-linked clones was reportedly seen in matched ankylosing spondylitis synovial fluid.

A remark on this clonotype: What it binds is not known.

This CDR3 comprises 15 residues. The V end was cut by 3 bases, the J end by 0 bases, with 11 bases between. The authors made TCR beta libraries by quantitative 5'-RACE with molecular barcodes. MiXCR, run by TCRdb on the 5' RACE reads, gives a single entry per CDR3 protein. Of hundreds of thousands of distinct CDR3 sequences listed, roughly 27% were seen once; the top ten hold approximately 1%. The source of this sequence is a male donor with ankylosing spondylitis. Sequenced sample: blood, either unsorted or a sorted T cell fraction (not recorded which). The chain uses TRBV12-3 or TRBV12-4 and TRBJ2-5, with unresolved D. DNA for the CDR3: TGTGCCAGCAGTTTGAACGGACGATACCAAGAGACCCAGTACTTC. It is translated as CASSLNGRYQETQYF.